These 21 T cell receptor beta chains were all obtained from the same sample, sequenced in a study of blood T cell repertoires in COVID-19. The assay was immunoSEQ multiplex PCR, and TCRdb's table has in-frame clones only and misses some. The repertoire holds some 300,000 clones, with 88% as singletons. Specimen: PBMCs or T cells enriched from blood (not recorded which). The receptors were gathered from a woman aged 60-75 years in a cohort exposed to, infected with or recovered from COVID-19 (not recorded which).

The rearrangement links TRBV7-3 to TRBJ1-2, with 8 nucleotides matching TRBD1. This CDR3 is 14 amino acids long. The J segment lost 3 bases and the V segment lost 5 bases, leaving 5 bases of the junction unmatched. CDR1 is SGHTA and CDR2 is FQGTGA in the germline V gene. CDR3: CASSRSTGDYGYTF. The CDR3 bases are TGTGCCAGCAGCCGATCGACAGGGGACTATGGCTACACCTTC.

The rearrangement uses TRBV7-9 and TRBJ1-3, with D possibly matching TRBD1 (6 bases). This CDR3 spans 17 amino acids. Trimming cost V 3 bases and J 1 base, with 16 bases left between them. CDR1 and CDR2 (germline): SEHNR, FQNEAQ (reference sequence). CDR3 nucleotide sequence: TGTGCCAGCAGCTTTATATCCGGGGGGGCTTCTGGAAACACCATATATTTT. Protein sequence: CASSFISGGASGNTIYF.

This chain joins TRBV14 and TRBJ2-1, with D possibly matching TRBD2 (6 bases). From germline, CDR1 is SGHDN and CDR2 FVKESK. Trimming took off 0 bases at V and 7 bases at J, with 13 bases between the two ends. The CDR3 totals 15 residues. CDR3 bases: TGTGCCAGCAGCCAAGATGGGGGGAGCAAGAATGAGCAGTTCTTC. It encodes CASSQDGGSKNEQFF. The variable domain in full, completed from reference TRBV14 and TRBJ2-1, reads EAGVTQFPSHSVIEKGQTVTLRCDPISGHDNLYWYRRVMGKEIKFLLHFVKESKQDESGMPNNRFLAERTGGTYSTLKVQPAELEDSGVYFCASSQDGGSKNEQFFGPGTRLTVL.

This clone was seen a handful of times. At one of its ends the junction is not consistent with the germline gene, which may arise from a read error. The V gene is TRBV18, the J gene TRBJ2-6, with a tentative D call TRBD1 (5 bases). The germline V gene encodes CDR1 KGHSH and CDR2 LQKENI. There are 13 residues in the CDR3. CDR3 protein: CASSPLRANVLTF. The CDR3 DNA is TGTGCCAGCTCCCCGCTCAGGGCAAACGTCCTGACTTTC.

This clone was recorded once. The J gene is TRBJ1-1, the V gene TRBV19; 7 bases agree with TRBD1. Germline values: CDR1 LNHDA, CDR2 SQIVND (reference sequence). The V segment lost 7 bases and the J segment 0 bases; nucleotides outside the gene matches: 5. There are 14 residues in the CDR3. CDR3 sequence reads: CASTGDSMNTEAFF. The CDR3 DNA is TGTGCCAGTACCGGGGACAGCATGAACACTGAAGCTTTCTTT.

This clone was observed a few times. V usage is TRBV5-6 and J usage is TRBJ1-2; D is perhaps TRBD1 (5 bases). Trimming shortened V by 7 bases and J by 7 bases, and 14 bases separated the two germline ends. Germline V gives CDR1 SGHDT, CDR2 YYEEEE. The CDR3 loop spans 12 amino acids. CDR3 bases: TGTGCCAGCGGGGCAGGGCTCTCTGGCTACACCTTC. Translated: CASGAGLSGYTF.

This chain links TRBV6-5 with TRBJ1-5; 10 bases agree with TRBD1. Looked up from germline, CDR1 is MNHEY and CDR2 is SVGAGI. The CDR3 spans 14 residues. The trim removed 6 bases at V and 3 bases at J, leaving 2 bases unmatched. The CDR3 sequence is CASRTGGNNQPQHF. CDR3 bases: TGTGCCAGCAGGACAGGGGGCAACAATCAGCCCCAGCATTTT.

V gene TRBV18 combines with J gene TRBJ1-2, with TRBD1 matching 10 bases. CDR1 is KGHSH and CDR2 is LQKENI in the germline V gene. The CDR3 is 14 residues long. The V gene end was trimmed by 4 bases and the J gene end by 8 bases; junction bases not matched to a gene: 7. The CDR3 nucleotides are TGTGCCAGCTCACAAGGACAGGGGGAAGGAGGCTACACCTTC. Encoded protein: CASSQGQGEGGYTF.

A single count supports this clone. This chain joins TRBV30 and TRBJ1-2; TRBD1 agrees at 9 bases. From germline, CDR1 is GTSNPN and CDR2 SVGIG (reference sequence). V shed 2 bases, J shed 3 bases, and the junction held 4 bases outside the gene matches. The CDR3 length is 14 residues. The CDR3 is CAWSPRTGDYGYTF. DNA for the CDR3: TGTGCCTGGAGTCCTCGGACAGGGGACTATGGCTACACCTTC.

This clone was seen once. The V gene is TRBV27, the J gene TRBJ2-1; D is unclear. The V end lost 2 bases, the J end lost 2 bases, and 10 bases lay between the germline ends. Germline V gene data show CDR1 as MNHEY and CDR2 as SMNVEV (reference sequence). The CDR3 length is 15 residues. The CDR3 DNA reads as TGTGCCAGCAGTTTAAATCCGAGCCCCTACAATGAGCAGTTCTTC. This sequence encodes CASSLNPSPYNEQFF.

The chain is built from TRBV30 and TRBJ2-7; 8 bases map to TRBD1. CDR3 length: 13 amino acids. Germline assignment: CDR1 GTSNPN and CDR2 SVGIG (reference sequence). Trimming cost V 1 base and J 5 bases; bases outside gene matches: 4. The CDR3 DNA reads TGTGCCTGGAGTGGGACAGGGAGACACGAGCAGTACTTC. This codes for CAWSGTGRHEQYF.

This chain uses TRBV7-9 with TRBJ2-3, with 8 bases matching TRBD2. Unmatched junction bases numbered 7, after V lost 5 bases and J lost 3 bases. CDR1 SEHNR and CDR2 FQNEAQ come from the germline V gene (reference sequence). The CDR3 loop spans 15 amino acids. CDR3 protein: CASSPRAGGTDTQYF. In DNA, the CDR3 is TGTGCCAGCAGCCCCAGGGCGGGGGGAACAGATACGCAGTATTTT.

This clone was counted only a few times. The genes are TRBV6-5 and TRBJ1-2, with TRBD1 matching 7 bases. Trimming cost V 6 bases and J 4 bases; bases outside gene matches: 8. CDR3 length: 14 residues. Germline V gives CDR1 MNHEY, CDR2 SVGAGI. DNA for the CDR3: TGTGCCAGCAGACGACAGGGTCTGGCCTATGGCTACACCTTC. This translates into CASRRQGLAYGYTF.

The chain is built from TRBV9 and TRBJ1-3, with D tentatively TRBD1 (6 bases). This CDR3 contains 16 residues. Per germline, CDR1 SGDLS and CDR2 YYNGEE. The V end was cut by 0 bases, the J end by 3 bases, with 13 bases between. The CDR3 protein is CASSVVPGGVGNTIYF. CDR3 nucleotides: TGTGCCAGCAGCGTAGTCCCGGGGGGCGTTGGAAACACCATATATTTT.

The chain recombines TRBV4-3 with TRBJ2-1, with D possibly TRBD2 on 5 matching bases. Germline V CDR1 and CDR2: LGHNA, YSLEER. V was pared by 1 base and J by 4 bases, with 14 bases between. This CDR3 has 16 residues. The CDR3, as DNA: TGCGCCAGCAGCCAAGGAGTAAAACTAGAATACAATGAGCAGTTCTTC. Protein product: CASSQGVKLEYNEQFF.

The chain links TRBV20-1 to TRBJ2-1, with TRBD2 as a possible D gene (5 bases). This CDR3 has 11 residues. The V and J ends lost 0 bases and 9 bases respectively, with 6 bases between them. Germline V CDR1 and CDR2: DFQATT, SNEGSKA (reference sequence). CDR3 protein: CSARESGEQFF. The CDR3 bases are TGCAGTGCTAGAGAGAGCGGTGAGCAGTTCTTC.

The rearrangement uses TRBV5-1 and TRBJ2-1, with 14 positions matching TRBD2. The germline V gene encodes CDR1 SGHRS and CDR2 YFSETQ. The CDR3 totals 18 residues. V was clipped by 1 base and J by 7 bases; unmatched bases: 10. The CDR3 loop is CASSLYPGTSGSRNEQFF. The CDR3 DNA follows: TGCGCCAGCAGCTTGTACCCCGGGACTAGCGGGAGTCGTAATGAGCAGTTCTTC.

Only a few counts were recorded for this clone. This rearrangement joins TRBV2 to TRBJ1-2; 7 bases map to TRBD1. V was clipped by 5 bases and J by 8 bases; unmatched bases: 11. The CDR3 covers 14 residues. CDR1 is SNHLY, CDR2 FYNNEI, per germline. The CDR3 DNA reads TGTGCCAGCAGTCGACAGGGAACCTTAGCAGGCTACACCTTC. This sequence encodes CASSRQGTLAGYTF.

The chain links TRBV3-1 (or the pseudogene TRBV3-2) to TRBJ2-3; 11 nucleotides align to TRBD2. J lost 2 bases, V lost 4 bases, and 5 bases had no gene match. Germline CDR1 reads LGHDT; CDR2 reads YNNKEL (reference sequence). CDR3 length equals 16 residues. The DNA for the CDR3 is TGTGCCAGCAGCCGCCCTAGCGGGAGGCCCACAGATACGCAGTATTTT. This translates into CASSRPSGRPTDTQYF.

The CDR3 DNA sequence: TGTGCCTGGAGACGGGAAGGCACAGATACGCAGTATTTT. Translating it yields CAWRREGTDTQYF. The genes are TRBV30 and TRBJ2-3, with D perhaps TRBD2 (5 bases). V lost 3 bases to trimming and J lost 1 base, with 8 bases between them. The CDR3 length is 13 residues. Looked up from germline, CDR1 is GTSNPN and CDR2 is SVGIG (reference sequence). Looking up the rest from reference TRBV30 and TRBJ2-3 gives the full variable domain: SQTIHQWPATLVQPVGSPLSLECTVEGTSNPNLYWYRQAAGRGLQLLFYSVGIGQISSEVPQNLSASRPQDRQFILSSKKLLLSDSGFYLCAWRREGTDTQYFGPGTRLTVL.

Here the CDR3 DNA reads TGTGCCACCAGTGGAACTAGCGGGAGGAGCTCCTACAATGAGCAGTTCTTC. Translation: CATSGTSGRSSYNEQFF. The chain joins TRBV24-1 to TRBJ2-1, with TRBD2 matching 12 bases. The germline CDR1 and CDR2 sequences are KGHDR and SFDVKD. V shed 5 bases and J 0 bases; nucleotides not matched to a gene: 4. This CDR3 region has 17 residues.